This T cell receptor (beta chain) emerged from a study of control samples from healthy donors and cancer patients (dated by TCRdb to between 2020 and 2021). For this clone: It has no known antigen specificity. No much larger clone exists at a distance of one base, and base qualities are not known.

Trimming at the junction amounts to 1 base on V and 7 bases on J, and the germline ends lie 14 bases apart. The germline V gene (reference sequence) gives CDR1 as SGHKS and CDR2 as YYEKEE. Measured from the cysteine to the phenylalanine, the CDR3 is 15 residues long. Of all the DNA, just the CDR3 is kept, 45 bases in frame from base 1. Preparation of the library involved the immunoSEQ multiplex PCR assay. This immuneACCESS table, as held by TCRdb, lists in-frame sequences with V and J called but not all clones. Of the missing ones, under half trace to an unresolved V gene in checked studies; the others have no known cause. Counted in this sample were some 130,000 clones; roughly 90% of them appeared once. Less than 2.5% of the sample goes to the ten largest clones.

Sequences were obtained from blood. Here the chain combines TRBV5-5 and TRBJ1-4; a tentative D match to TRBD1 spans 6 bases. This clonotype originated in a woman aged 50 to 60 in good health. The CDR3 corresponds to CASSLYAGAGEKLFF. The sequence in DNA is TGTGCCAGCAGCTTGTACGCAGGGGCGGGTGAAAAACTGTTTTTT. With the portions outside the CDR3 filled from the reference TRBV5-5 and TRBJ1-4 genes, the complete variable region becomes DAGVTQSPTHLIKTRGQQVTLRCSPISGHKSVSWYQQVLGQGPQFIFQYYEKEERGRGNFPDRFSARQFPNYSSELNVNALLLGDSALYLCASSLYAGAGEKLFFGSGTQLSVL.